Reported below is one T cell receptor beta chain. Libraries were prepared by immunoSEQ multiplex PCR; TCRdb keeps only in-frame clonotypes and omits some of them. The repertoire has more than 250,000 clones, approximately 92% of them found once; the top ten carry about a fifth. V shed 6 bases and J shed 9 bases, with 12 bases lying between them. This CDR3 is built from 12 residues. Germline-derived CDR1 and CDR2 are MDHEN and SYDVKM. Participants were aged roughly 18 to 95 years, lived in 24 US areas, and enrolled virtually. These data belong to a study of blood T cell repertoires in COVID-19. At the level of the study: Donors in the United States, Italy and Spain gave samples during acute or convalescent COVID-19. In each case, the material was cDNA or gDNA derived from T cells, B-cell-depleted T cells, or PBMCs.

The chain links TRBV28 to TRBJ2-1; weak D call: TRBD2 (6 bases). The sequence was obtained from a woman in her twenties or thirties who had recovered from COVID-19. Sequencing was done on a sample of PBMCs or T cells enriched from blood (not recorded which). In DNA, the CDR3 is TGTGCCAGCAGGCCCGCGGGGTTTGAGCAGTTCTTC. It encodes CASRPAGFEQFF.